The present T cell receptor beta chain was sequenced within a study of human T cells and chemical hapten exposure. Whole-study context: Sensitizing treatment utilized 2% DPC over a roughly 2 cm by roughly 2 cm portion of upper inner arm skin.

TCRdb analysed the RACE reads with MiXCR anew, one entry per CDR3 protein. There are fewer than 200,000 distinct CDR3 sequences in the sample; under 25% occur only once, and about 6.7% lies in the top ten. Germline values: CDR1 MNHEY, CDR2 SMNVEV (reference sequence). This CDR3 has 15 residues. The junction had 8 bases not matched to a gene; V was cut back by 4 bases and J by 4 bases. Time point: patch test 1, 2 weeks after DPC sensitization. Treatment reported: therapeutic diphenylcyclopropenone sensitization with weekly scalp DPC. The receptor's source is a woman aged 45-65 years with alopecia areata. Some clones in this sample may be carry-over from other donors' samples. The V and J genes are TRBV27 and TRBJ1-1; 8 bases fit TRBD1. The source material was whole blood, sampled in connection with sensitization to the hapten diphenylcyclopropenone (DPC). CDR3 in amino acids: CASSSNRGGVTEAFF. The CDR3 bases are TGTGCCAGCAGTTCCAACAGGGGGGGGGTCACTGAAGCTTTCTTT.